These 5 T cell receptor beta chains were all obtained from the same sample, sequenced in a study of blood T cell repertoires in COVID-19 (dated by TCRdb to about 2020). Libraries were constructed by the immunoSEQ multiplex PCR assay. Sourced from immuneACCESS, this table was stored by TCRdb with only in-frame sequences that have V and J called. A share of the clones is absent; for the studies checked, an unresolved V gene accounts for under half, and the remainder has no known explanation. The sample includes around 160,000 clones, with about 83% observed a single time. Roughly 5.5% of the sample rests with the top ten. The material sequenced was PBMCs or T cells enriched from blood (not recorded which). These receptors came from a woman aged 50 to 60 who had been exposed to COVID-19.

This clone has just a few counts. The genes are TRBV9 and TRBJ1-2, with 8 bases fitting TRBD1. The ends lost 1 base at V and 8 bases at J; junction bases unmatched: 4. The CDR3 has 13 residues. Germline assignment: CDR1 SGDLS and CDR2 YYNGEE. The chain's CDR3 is CASSVSPGGGYTF. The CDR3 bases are TGTGCCAGCAGCGTATCCCCAGGGGGCGGCTACACCTTC.

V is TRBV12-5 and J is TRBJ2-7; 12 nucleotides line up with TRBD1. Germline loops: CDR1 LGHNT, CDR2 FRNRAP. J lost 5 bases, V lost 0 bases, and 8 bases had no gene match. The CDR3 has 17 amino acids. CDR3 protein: CASGLVRLGTGGDEQYF. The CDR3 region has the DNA TGTGCTAGTGGTTTGGTAAGGTTGGGGACAGGGGGCGACGAGCAGTACTTC.

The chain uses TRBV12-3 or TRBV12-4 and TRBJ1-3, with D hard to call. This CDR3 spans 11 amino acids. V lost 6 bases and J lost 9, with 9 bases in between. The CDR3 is CASRASPTIYF. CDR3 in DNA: TGTGCCAGCAGGGCTAGTCCCACCATATATTTT.

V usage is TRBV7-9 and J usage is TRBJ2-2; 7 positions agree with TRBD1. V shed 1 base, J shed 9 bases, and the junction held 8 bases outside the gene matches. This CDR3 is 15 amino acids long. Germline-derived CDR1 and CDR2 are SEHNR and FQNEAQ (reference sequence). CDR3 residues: CASSLVVRGRWELFF. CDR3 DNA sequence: TGTGCCAGCAGCTTAGTCGTGAGGGGGCGATGGGAGCTGTTTTTT.

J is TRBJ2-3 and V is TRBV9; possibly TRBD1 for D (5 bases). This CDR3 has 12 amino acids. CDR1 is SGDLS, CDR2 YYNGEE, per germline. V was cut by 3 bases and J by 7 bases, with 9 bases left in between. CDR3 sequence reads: CASSERGHTQYF. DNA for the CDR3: TGTGCCAGCAGCGAAAGGGGCCATACGCAGTATTTT.